Listed here are 3 T cell receptor beta chains from one sample, sequenced in a study of T cells after yellow fever vaccination. TCRdb reprocessed the 5' RACE reads with MiXCR, giving one entry per CDR3 protein. Seen here are roughly 150,000 distinct CDR3 sequences, 6.5% to 8.5% observed once, and the top ten hold approximately 2.5%. This material consisted of CD4+ T cells sorted from PBMCs, taken about 5 days after the first yellow fever vaccination. These receptors all come from a man in his late teens or twenties who received the YFV17D yellow fever vaccine.

This clonotype was seen at least ten times. The rearrangement links TRBV7-2 to TRBJ2-5, with D unclear. CDR1 SGHTA and CDR2 FQGNSA come from the germline V gene. The V end lost 3 bases, the J end lost 4 bases, and 9 bases lay between the germline ends. This CDR3 has 13 residues. CDR3 residues: CASSFSGPETQYF. CDR3 nucleotide sequence: TGTGCCAGCAGCTTTTCAGGCCCAGAGACCCAGTACTTC. The full variable domain, rest sourced from reference TRBV7-2 and TRBJ2-5, is GAGVSQSPSNKVTEKGKDVELRCDPISGHTALYWYRQSLGQGLEFLIYFQGNSAPDKSGLPSDRFSAERTGGSVSTLTIQRTQQEDSAVYLCASSFSGPETQYFGPGTRLLVL.

This clonotype was counted at least ten times. The V and J genes are TRBV7-9 and TRBJ2-3, with a tentative D call TRBD2 (6 bases). The CDR3 runs to 12 residues. The V end lost 4 bases, the J end lost 10 bases, and 12 bases lay between the germline ends. Germline CDR1 reads SEHNR; CDR2 reads FQNEAQ (reference sequence). DNA for the CDR3: TGTGCCAGCAGCTCCCTCCGCGGGGCGCAGTATTTT. This encodes CASSSLRGAQYF.

This clonotype was counted many times. The V and J genes are TRBV12-3 or TRBV12-4 and TRBJ2-3; possibly TRBD1 or TRBD2 for D (6 bases each). Trimming left V 3 bases short and J 7 bases short, with 14 bases between. CDR3 length: 14 amino acids. CDR3 sequence (DNA): TGTGCCAGCAGTTTTGGTCAGGGGAGGAATACGCAGTATTTT. This sequence encodes CASSFGQGRNTQYF.